The clone carrying this TCR beta chain was counted a few times. Its specificity is not known. Constant-segment primers and 5'RACE yielded cDNA libraries for TCR alpha and TCR beta, each carrying sample barcodes and UMIs. TCRdb independently ran MiXCR on the 5' RACE reads; one entry per CDR3 protein. The table lists some 450,000 distinct CDR3 sequences, more than 15% of them singletons, with about a fifth in the top ten. The sample is drawn from a study of T-cell memory formation after mild COVID-19. Study findings and constraints: There were some responding clones in pre-infection memory, which suggested that cross-reactive memory had joined. Mainly in CM and EM were contracting CD4+ clones; CD8+ were in EMRA.

Trimming removed 4 bases from V and 5 bases from J, with 17 bases in between. Germline values: CDR1 SQVTM, CDR2 ANQGSEA. CDR3 length equals 14 residues. Sequences were obtained from PBMCs or a T cell subset sorted from them (not recorded which). The TCR originated in a man aged 18 to 30 who had mild COVID-19 (a few samples of this study predate the infection). Cell type and time point are not known. The gene calls are TRBV29-1 and TRBJ1-2; D not resolved. CDR3: CSVVDGGMKYGYTF. CDR3 DNA: TGCAGCGTTGTGGATGGAGGGATGAAATATGGCTACACCTTC. The full variable domain, completed using reference TRBV29-1 and TRBJ1-2, is SAVISQKPSRDICQRGTSLTIQCQVDSQVTMMFWYRQQPGQSLTLIATANQGSEATYESGFVIDKFPISRPNLTFSTLTVSNMSPEDSSIYLCSVVDGGMKYGYTFGSGTRLTVV.